The 6 T cell receptor beta chains below were found in one sample sequenced in a study of OX40 agonist ivuxolimab in advanced cancers. Produced via immunoSEQ multiplex PCR; TCRdb's table is partial and in-frame only. Here the sample spans tens of thousands of clones, nearly 95% being singletons. Sample: CD4+ or CD8+ T cells sorted from blood, taken in a trial of the OX40 agonist ivuxolimab. These receptors all stem from an adult with an advanced solid tumor such as melanoma, head and neck, liver or kidney cancer.

The V gene is TRBV4-2, the J gene TRBJ2-1, with 8 bases that match TRBD2. The length of the CDR3 is 20 residues. The germline V gene encodes CDR1 LGHNA and CDR2 YNFKEQ. Germline trimming cut 0 bases from V and 8 bases from J; bases unmatched to any gene: 21. The CDR3 sequence: CASSQDRATGHASGFDEQFF. CDR3 DNA: TGTGCCAGCAGCCAAGATCGCGCCACCGGGCACGCTAGCGGGTTCGATGAGCAGTTCTTC.

This chain connects TRBV13 to TRBJ2-1; tentative D call: TRBD1 (5 bases). CDR3 length: 17 residues. Trimming removed 1 base at V and 0 bases at J, with 13 bases between. Germline V gene data show CDR1 as PRHDT and CDR2 as FYEKMQ (reference sequence). This CDR3 is CASSLVLGASSYNEQFF. CDR3 nucleotides: TGTGCCAGCAGCTTAGTCCTTGGGGCGAGCTCCTACAATGAGCAGTTCTTC.

The chain combines TRBV7-3 with TRBJ2-2; 8 bases map to TRBD2. In germline, CDR1 is SGHTA, CDR2 FQGTGA. Germline trimming cut 4 bases from V and 0 bases from J; bases unmatched to any gene: 4. This CDR3 is built from 16 residues. The CDR3, as DNA: TGTGCCAGCAGCTCCCCGGGACTAGCGAACACCGGGGAGCTGTTTTTT. The encoded protein is CASSSPGLANTGELFF.

This clone was seen a handful of times. The chain has TRBV7-9 and TRBJ2-1; D call uncertain. Deletions cut 5 bases from V and 10 bases from J, with 12 bases between. The CDR3 runs 12 residues. Germline V gene sequence: CDR1 SEHNR, CDR2 FQNEAQ (reference sequence). The CDR3 is CASSHPPREQFF. In DNA form, the CDR3 reads TGTGCCAGCAGCCATCCCCCCCGGGAGCAGTTCTTC.

The rearrangement links TRBV28 to TRBJ2-7; TRBD2 aligns across 12 bases. In germline, CDR1 is MDHEN, CDR2 SYDVKM. The J segment lost 0 bases and the V segment lost 3 bases, leaving 3 bases of the junction unmatched. The CDR3 has 16 amino acids. CDR3 in amino acids: CASSLTSGGISYEQYF. DNA for the CDR3: TGTGCCAGCAGTTTGACTAGCGGGGGCATCTCCTACGAGCAGTACTTC. The full variable domain, its missing parts supplied by reference TRBV28 and TRBJ2-7, is DVKVTQSSRYLVKRTGEKVFLECVQDMDHENMFWYRQDPGLGLRLIYFSYDVKMKEKGDIPEGYSVSREKKERFSLILESASTNQTSMYLCASSLTSGGISYEQYFGPGTRLTVT.

The genes are TRBV29-1 and TRBJ1-1, with D uncertain. The CDR3 is 13 amino acids. Trimming took off 7 bases at V and 1 base at J, with 13 bases between the two ends. The germline gives CDR1 SQVTM, CDR2 ANQGSEA. The CDR3 nucleotides are TGCAGCGGTGGACGACTCGAGAACACTGAAGCTTTCTTT. Protein sequence: CSGGRLENTEAFF.